Listed here are 6 T cell receptor beta chains from one sample, sequenced in a study of shared clonotypes between healthy human individuals. TCRdb keeps only in-frame clones here, not all; method: immunoSEQ multiplex PCR. Of 850,000 to 1,100,000 clones listed, about 80% are singletons. The sample comprised memory CD4+ T cells from PBMCs. The sample's subset: CD45RA-negative fraction. Receptors were obtained from a man aged 18 to 35 in good health. Some clones in this sample may be carry-over from other donors' samples.

The chain joins TRBV28 to TRBJ2-7; a possible D gene is TRBD2 (5 bases). Germline values: CDR1 MDHEN, CDR2 SYDVKM. This CDR3 is 13 amino acids long. Trimming took 6 bases from V and 1 from J, leaving 10 bases between them. For the CDR3, the DNA is TGTGCCAGCAGCACGAGCGGATCCTACGAGCAGTACTTC. Amino acids: CASSTSGSYEQYF.

This chain links TRBV4-1 with TRBJ1-6; D gene ambiguous. Trimming left V 4 bases short and J 9 bases short, with 10 bases between. The CDR3 covers 13 residues. The germline V gene has CDR1 MGHRA and CDR2 YSYEKL. In DNA, the CDR3 is TGCGCCAGCAGCCCCGCGGCAGCTTCACCCCTCCACTTT. Its translation is CASSPAAASPLHF.

This rearrangement joins TRBV28 to TRBJ1-3; tentatively, D is TRBD1 (6 bases). Per the germline V gene, CDR1 is MDHEN and CDR2 is SYDVKM. The length of the CDR3 is 19 residues. Between the trimmed V and J ends, which lost 3 bases and 3 bases, there was a span of 24 bases. CDR3: CASSFRDIGKLSNGNTIYF. The CDR3 DNA sequence: TGTGCCAGCAGTTTCCGGGACATAGGAAAACTATCGAATGGAAACACCATATATTTT.

This chain joins TRBV9 and TRBJ1-3; a weak D match, TRBD1 (5 bases). In germline, CDR1 is SGDLS, CDR2 YYNGEE. This CDR3 comprises 13 residues. The V and J ends lost 4 bases and 4 bases respectively, with 9 bases between them. This chain's CDR3 is CASSPGTGNTIYF. As DNA, the CDR3 is TGTGCCAGCAGCCCCGGGACCGGAAACACCATATATTTT.

V is TRBV9 and J is TRBJ2-7; a possible D gene is TRBD2 (6 bases). V lost 0 bases and J 3 bases, leaving 19 bases between the germline ends. Germline V gene data show CDR1 as SGDLS and CDR2 as YYNGEE. The CDR3 is 17 residues long. In DNA form, the CDR3 reads TGTGCCAGCAGCGTAGGGCTAGGAGGGGCAGGGTACTACGAGCAGTACTTC. It encodes CASSVGLGGAGYYEQYF.

The gene calls are TRBV28 and TRBJ2-6, with 9 bases fitting TRBD2. CDR3 length: 17 amino acids. Germline V CDR1 and CDR2: MDHEN, SYDVKM. Losses at the gene ends were 8 bases for V and 0 bases for J; bases not matched to a gene: 8. CDR3 sequence reads: CASGNLAGASGANVLTF. CDR3 bases: TGTGCCAGCGGTAATTTAGCGGGAGCCTCTGGGGCCAACGTCCTGACTTTC.